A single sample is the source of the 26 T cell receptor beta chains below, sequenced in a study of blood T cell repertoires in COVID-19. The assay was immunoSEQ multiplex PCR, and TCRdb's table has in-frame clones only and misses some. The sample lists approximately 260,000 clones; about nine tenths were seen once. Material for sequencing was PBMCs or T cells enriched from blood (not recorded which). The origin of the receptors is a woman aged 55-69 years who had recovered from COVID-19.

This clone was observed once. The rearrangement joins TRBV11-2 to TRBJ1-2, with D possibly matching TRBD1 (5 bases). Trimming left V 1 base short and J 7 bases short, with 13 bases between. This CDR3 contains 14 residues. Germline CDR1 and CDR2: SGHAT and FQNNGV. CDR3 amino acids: CASSLGQGGFGYTF. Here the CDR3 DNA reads TGTGCCAGCAGCTTAGGTCAGGGTGGTTTTGGCTACACCTTC.

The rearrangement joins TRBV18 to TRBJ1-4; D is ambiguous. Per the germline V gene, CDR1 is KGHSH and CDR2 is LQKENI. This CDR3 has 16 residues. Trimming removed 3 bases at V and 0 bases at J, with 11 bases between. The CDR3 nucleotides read TGTGCCAGCTCACCGATAGATCCTGCAACTAATGAAAAACTGTTTTTT. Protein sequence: CASSPIDPATNEKLFF.

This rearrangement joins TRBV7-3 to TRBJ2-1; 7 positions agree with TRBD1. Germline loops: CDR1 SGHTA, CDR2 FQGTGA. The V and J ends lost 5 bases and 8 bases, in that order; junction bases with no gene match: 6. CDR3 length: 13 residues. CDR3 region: CASSPPTGDEQFF. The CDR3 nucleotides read TGTGCCAGCAGCCCTCCAACAGGGGATGAGCAGTTCTTC.

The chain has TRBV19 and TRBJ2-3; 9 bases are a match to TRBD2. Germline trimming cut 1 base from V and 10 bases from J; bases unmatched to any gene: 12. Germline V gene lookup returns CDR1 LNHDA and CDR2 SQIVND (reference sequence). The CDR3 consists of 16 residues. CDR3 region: CASSIGSSGGLIAQYF. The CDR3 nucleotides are TGTGCCAGTAGTATAGGCAGCAGCGGGGGGCTGATCGCGCAGTATTTT.

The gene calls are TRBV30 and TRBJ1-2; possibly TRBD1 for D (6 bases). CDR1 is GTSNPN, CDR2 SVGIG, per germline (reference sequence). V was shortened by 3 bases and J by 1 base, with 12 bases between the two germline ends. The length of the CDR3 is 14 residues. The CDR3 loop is CAWRLQGINYGYTF. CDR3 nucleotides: TGTGCCTGGAGGCTACAGGGAATTAACTATGGCTACACCTTC.

CDR3 sequence (DNA): TGTGCCAGCAGTTCTACAGGGTATCAGCCCCAGCATTTT. Residues: CASSSTGYQPQHF. The chain combines TRBV28 with TRBJ1-5; D is possibly TRBD1 (6 bases). The germline gives CDR1 MDHEN, CDR2 SYDVKM. V lost 4 bases and J 5 bases, leaving 9 bases between the germline ends. CDR3 length: 13 amino acids.

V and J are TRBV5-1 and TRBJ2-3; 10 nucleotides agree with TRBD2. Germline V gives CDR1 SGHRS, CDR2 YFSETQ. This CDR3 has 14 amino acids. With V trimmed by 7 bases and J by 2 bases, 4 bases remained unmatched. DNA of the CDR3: TGCGCCAGCGGACTAGCGGTACACACAGATACGCAGTATTTT. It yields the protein CASGLAVHTDTQYF.

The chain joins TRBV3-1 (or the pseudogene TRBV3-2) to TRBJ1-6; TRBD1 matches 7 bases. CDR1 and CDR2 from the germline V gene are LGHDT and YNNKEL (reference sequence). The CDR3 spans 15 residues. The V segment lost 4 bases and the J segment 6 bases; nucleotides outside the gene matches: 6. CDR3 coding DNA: TGTGCCAGCAGCCCCCGGGCAGGGGGTAATTCACCCCTCCACTTT. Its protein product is CASSPRAGGNSPLHF.

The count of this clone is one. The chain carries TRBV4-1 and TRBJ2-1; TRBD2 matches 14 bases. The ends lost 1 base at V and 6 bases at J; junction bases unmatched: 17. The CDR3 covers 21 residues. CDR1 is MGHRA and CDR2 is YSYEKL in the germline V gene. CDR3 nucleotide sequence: TGCGCCAGCAGCCAAGTTCCCGGGACTAGCGGGAGAAAAGGCCCCCCCAATGAGCAGTTCTTC. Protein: CASSQVPGTSGRKGPPNEQFF.

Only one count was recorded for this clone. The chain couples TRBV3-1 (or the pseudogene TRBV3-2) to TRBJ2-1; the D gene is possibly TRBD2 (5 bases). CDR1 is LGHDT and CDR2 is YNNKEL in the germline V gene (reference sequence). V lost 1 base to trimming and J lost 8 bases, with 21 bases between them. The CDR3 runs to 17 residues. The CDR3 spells CASSQGTRDPGGYEQFF. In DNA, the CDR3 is TGTGCCAGCAGCCAAGGAACCCGCGACCCGGGCGGGTATGAGCAGTTCTTC.

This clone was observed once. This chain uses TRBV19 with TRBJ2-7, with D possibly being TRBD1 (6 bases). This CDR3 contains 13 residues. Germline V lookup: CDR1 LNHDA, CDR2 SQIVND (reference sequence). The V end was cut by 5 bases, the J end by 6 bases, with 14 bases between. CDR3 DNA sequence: TGTGCCAGTAGTCCCGGGACATTACTCGAGCAGTACTTC. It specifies CASSPGTLLEQYF.

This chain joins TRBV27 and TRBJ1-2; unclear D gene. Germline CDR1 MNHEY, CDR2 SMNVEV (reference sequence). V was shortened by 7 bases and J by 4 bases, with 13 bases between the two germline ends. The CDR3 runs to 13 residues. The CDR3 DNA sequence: TGTGCCAGCACCGGAGGTCGAGGCTATGGCTACACCTTC. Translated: CASTGGRGYGYTF.

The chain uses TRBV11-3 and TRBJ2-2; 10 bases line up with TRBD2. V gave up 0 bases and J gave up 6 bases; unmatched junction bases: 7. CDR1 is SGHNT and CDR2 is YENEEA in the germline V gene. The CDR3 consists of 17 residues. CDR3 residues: CASSLDLWTSGPGELFF. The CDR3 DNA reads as TGTGCCAGCAGCTTAGATCTCTGGACTAGCGGTCCCGGGGAGCTGTTTTTT. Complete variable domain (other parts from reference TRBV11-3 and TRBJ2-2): EAGVVQSPRYKIIEKKQPVAFWCNPISGHNTLYWYLQNLGQGPELLIRYENEEAVDDSQLPKDRFSAERLKGVDSTLKIQPAELGDSAVYLCASSLDLWTSGPGELFFGEGSRLTVL.

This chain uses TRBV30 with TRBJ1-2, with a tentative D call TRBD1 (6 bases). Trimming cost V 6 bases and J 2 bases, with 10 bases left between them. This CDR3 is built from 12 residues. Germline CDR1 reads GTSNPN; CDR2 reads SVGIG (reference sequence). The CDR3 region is CACTRGNYGYTF. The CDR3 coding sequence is TGTGCCTGTACAAGGGGGAACTATGGCTACACCTTC.

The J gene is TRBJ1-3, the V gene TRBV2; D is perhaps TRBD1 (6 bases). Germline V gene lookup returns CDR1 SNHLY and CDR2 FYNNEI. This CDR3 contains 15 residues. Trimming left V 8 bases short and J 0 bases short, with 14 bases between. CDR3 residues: CASGEQGFSGNTIYF. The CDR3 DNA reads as TGTGCCAGCGGGGAACAGGGCTTCTCTGGAAACACCATATATTTT.

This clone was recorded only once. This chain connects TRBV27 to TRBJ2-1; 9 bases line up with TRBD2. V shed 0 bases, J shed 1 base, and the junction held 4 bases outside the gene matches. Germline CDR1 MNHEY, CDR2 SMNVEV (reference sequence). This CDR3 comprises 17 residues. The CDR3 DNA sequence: TGTGCCAGCAGTTTATCGGGGCGGGGGGGGTCCTACAATGAGCAGTTCTTC. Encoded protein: CASSLSGRGGSYNEQFF.

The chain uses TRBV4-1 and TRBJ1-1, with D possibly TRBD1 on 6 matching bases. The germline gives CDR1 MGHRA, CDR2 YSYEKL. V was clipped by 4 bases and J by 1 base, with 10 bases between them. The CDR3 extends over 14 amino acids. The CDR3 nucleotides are TGCGCCAGCAGCCTCCGGGGGGCGAACACTGAAGCTTTCTTT. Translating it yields CASSLRGANTEAFF.

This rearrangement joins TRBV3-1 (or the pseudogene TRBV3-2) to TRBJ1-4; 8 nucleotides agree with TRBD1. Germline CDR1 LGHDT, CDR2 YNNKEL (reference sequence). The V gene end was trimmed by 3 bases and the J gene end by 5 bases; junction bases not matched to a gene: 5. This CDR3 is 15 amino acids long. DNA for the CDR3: TGTGCCAGCAGCCATACCCGGACAGGGAATGAAAAACTGTTTTTT. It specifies CASSHTRTGNEKLFF.

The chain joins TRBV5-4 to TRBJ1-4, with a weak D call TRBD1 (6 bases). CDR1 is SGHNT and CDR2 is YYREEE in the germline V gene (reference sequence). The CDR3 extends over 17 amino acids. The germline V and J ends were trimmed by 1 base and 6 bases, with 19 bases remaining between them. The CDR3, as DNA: TGTGCCAGCAGCTTGTTAGGGGTGGGGGCGAGTGATGAAAAACTGTTTTTT. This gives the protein CASSLLGVGASDEKLFF.

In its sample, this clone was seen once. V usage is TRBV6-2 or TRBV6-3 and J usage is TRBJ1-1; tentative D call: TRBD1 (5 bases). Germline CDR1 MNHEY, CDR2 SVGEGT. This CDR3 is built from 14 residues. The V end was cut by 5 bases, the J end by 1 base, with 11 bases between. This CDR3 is CASSVGGENTEAFF. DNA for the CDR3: TGTGCCAGCAGTGTTGGGGGGGAGAACACTGAAGCTTTCTTT.

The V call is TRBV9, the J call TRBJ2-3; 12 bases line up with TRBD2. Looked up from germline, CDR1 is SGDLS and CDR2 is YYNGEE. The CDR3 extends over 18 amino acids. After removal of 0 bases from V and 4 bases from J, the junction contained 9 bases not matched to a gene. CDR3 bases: TGTGCCAGCAGCGTAGCTGGTCTAGCGGGGGGGCGGTCAGATACGCAGTATTTT. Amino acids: CASSVAGLAGGRSDTQYF.

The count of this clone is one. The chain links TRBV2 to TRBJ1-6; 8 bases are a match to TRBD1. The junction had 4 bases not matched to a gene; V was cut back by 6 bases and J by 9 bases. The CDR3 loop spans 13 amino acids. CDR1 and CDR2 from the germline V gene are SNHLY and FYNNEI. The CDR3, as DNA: TGTGCCAGCAGGGACAGGGATCGTTCACCCCTCCACTTT. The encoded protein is CASRDRDRSPLHF.

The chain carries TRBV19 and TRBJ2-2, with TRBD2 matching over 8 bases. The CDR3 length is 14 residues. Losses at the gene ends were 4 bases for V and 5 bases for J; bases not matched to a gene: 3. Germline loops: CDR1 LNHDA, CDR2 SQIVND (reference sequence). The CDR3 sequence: CASSRVAGTGELFF. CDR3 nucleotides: TGTGCCAGTAGTAGAGTAGCGGGGACCGGGGAGCTGTTTTTT.

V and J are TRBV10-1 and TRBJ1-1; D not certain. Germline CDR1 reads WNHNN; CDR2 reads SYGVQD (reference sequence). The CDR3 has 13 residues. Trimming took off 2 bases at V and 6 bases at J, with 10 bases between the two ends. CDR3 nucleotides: TGCGCCAGCAGTGAGAACTTGAAGTCTGAAGCTTTCTTT. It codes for CASSENLKSEAFF.

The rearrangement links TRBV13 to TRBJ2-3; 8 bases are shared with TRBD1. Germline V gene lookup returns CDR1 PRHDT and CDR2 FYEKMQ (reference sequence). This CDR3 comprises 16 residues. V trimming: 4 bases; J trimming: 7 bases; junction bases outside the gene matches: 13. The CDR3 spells CASSYEGTGSLYTQYF. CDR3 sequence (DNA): TGTGCCAGCAGCTACGAAGGGACAGGAAGTCTATATACGCAGTATTTT.

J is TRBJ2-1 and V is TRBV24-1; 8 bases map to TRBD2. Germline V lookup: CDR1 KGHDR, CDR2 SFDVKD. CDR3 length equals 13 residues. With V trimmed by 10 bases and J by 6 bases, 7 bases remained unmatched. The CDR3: CATNSAGGNEQFF. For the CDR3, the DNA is TGTGCCACAAACTCCGCGGGAGGCAATGAGCAGTTCTTC.